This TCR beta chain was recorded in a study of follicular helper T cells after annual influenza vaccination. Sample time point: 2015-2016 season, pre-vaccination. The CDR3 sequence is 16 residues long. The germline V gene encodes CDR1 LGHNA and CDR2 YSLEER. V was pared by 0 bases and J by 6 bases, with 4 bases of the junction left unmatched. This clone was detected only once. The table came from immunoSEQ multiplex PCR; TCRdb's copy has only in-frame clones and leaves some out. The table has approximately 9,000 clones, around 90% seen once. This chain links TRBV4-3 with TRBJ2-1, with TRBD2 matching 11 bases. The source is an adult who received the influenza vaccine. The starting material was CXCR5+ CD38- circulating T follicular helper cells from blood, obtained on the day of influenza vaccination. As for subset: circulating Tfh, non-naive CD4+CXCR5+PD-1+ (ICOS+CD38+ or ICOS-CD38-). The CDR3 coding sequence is TGCGCCAGCAGCCAAGAGTTACTAGCGGGGGCCAATGAGCAGTTCTTC. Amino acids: CASSQELLAGANEQFF.